This T cell receptor beta chain was obtained from a study of T cell responses to AZD1222 COVID-19 vaccine (dated by TCRdb to the early 2020s). Describing the broader study: Because spike-specific TCR depth and breadth did not differ between the two schedules, AZD1222 recipients who got a second dose at roughly 4 weeks were pooled with those who got a second dose at roughly 12 weeks. TCR sequencing covered 230 to 250 trial participants: 207 given two doses of AZD1222 and 26 given two doses of MenACWY control vaccine. Trial participants were enrolled into age subgroups of 18-55, 56-69 and 70-plus years, which contained about 150, 27 and 61 TCR-sequenced participants, respectively. What the work shows at the level of the full study, not this receptor alone: The 56-69-year group was small, and its depth increase did not reach significance, likely because of low power. Reportedly, close to half of the unique spike-specific TCRs recognized epitopes lying outside the regions that are mutated in the B.1.351 and B.1.1.7 variants. The vaccine-associated CD4 TCRs covered the entire spike protein, and the dominant responses fell in regions 160-218 and 743-854. Participants were mostly white British, with more females than males. The authors suggested clonal diversity may have been underestimated. A significant rise in spike-specific TCR breadth and depth was observed after two AZD1222 doses relative to day 0 and relative to MenACWY recipients. Because no day 14 peak-response samples were available, the repertoires could be characterized only after the peak T cell response. Only 5 to 7 AZD1222 recipients were SARS-CoV-2 seropositive at baseline, limiting conclusions about previously exposed vaccinees.

About this clone: There is no known antigen for this receptor. No base qualities exist here, and no much larger clone lies one base off it.

The meaning of the sample's time point label: baseline before first vaccination. Vaccinee samples came from UK trials COV001 and COV002, including a single-blind randomized controlled phase 2/3 trial of AZD1222 (ChAdOx1 nCoV-19) in healthy adults. For TCRbeta chain sequencing, PBMC samples from trial participants were taken at day 0 and at day 28 after the second dose. The CDR3 regions of human TCRbeta chains were subjected to immunosequencing. Turning to the authors' computational methods: Repertoire TCRs were checked for matches against a reference library of SARS-CoV-2-specific TCRs that had been generated using the MIRA antigen-specificity platform. Breadth meant the fraction of unique TCRs that were SARS-CoV-2-associated, whereas depth meant the fraction of total T cells that were SARS-CoV-2-associated. Each spike-specific TCR was assigned to its reactive spike region and to a CD4 or CD8 class using the MIRA data. Log10-transformed breadth and depth values were compared by one-way ANOVA with Sidak's multiple comparisons tests. Not all clones reach the TCRdb copy of this immuneACCESS table, which keeps in-frame sequences only. Checked studies attribute under half of the gap to unresolved V genes and leave the rest unexplained. V and J calls and clone size are as listed in that table; D and trimming were resolved from the DNA. This sample comprises more than 150,000 clones, less than 95% of them detected only once. The ten largest clonotypes hold approximately 1.8% of the sample.

The receptor was derived from an adult in good health. The material sequenced was peripheral blood, taken on day 0 of AZD1222 vaccination.

This receptor has the CDR3 CASSHVAGGPSYEQYF. In nucleotides, the sequence is TGCGCCAGCAGCCACGTAGCGGGAGGGCCCTCCTACGAGCAGTACTTC. The chain links TRBV4-3 with TRBJ2-7, and TRBD2 matches 11 of the central bases. The CDR3 spans 16 residues, from the cysteine through the phenylalanine. The DNA shown is the 48-base CDR3, in frame from base 1. CDR1 and CDR2 are drawn from the germline V gene: LGHNA, YSLEER. V loses 3 bases at its end and J loses 0 bases; junction bases beyond the gene matches: 4.